This TCR beta chain was documented in a study of blood T cells in healthy people across ages. The authors ran a second PCR of about 7 to 12 cycles using a sample-barcoded 5' primer and a J-beta primer mix. One entry per CDR3 protein, called by TCRdb with MiXCR from the 5' RACE reads. The table has 750,000 to 950,000 distinct CDR3 sequences, under 30% seen once. The CDR3 loop spans 18 amino acids. Germline lookup yields CDR1 ENHRY and CDR2 SYGVKD. V trimming: 0 bases; J trimming: 5 bases; junction bases outside the gene matches: 11. This clonotype was detected only a few times. The same specimen was also included in a second study, on T cells of mothers and their children.

The sequenced sample was blood. The clonotype comes from a boy aged 5-17 years in good health. V gene TRBV10-3 combines with J gene TRBJ2-3, with 10 nucleotides matching TRBD2. The CDR3 DNA is TGTGCCATCAGTGAGTCGGTCCCAGCGGGGGGGGTTGGAGATACGCAGTATTTT. It is translated as CAISESVPAGGVGDTQYF.